These 27 T cell receptor beta chains came from one sample sequenced in a study of regulatory T cells in long-lasting Graves disease. The time point here: newly diagnosed GD, antithyroid drugs for less than 3 months. Making the TCR library involved RNA that had been extracted from PBMCs. The TCR beta library used iRepertoire HTBI primers with Arm-PCR amplification of CDR3. TCRdb reprocessed the multiplex PCR reads via MiXCR and lists one record per CDR3 protein. The table has about 610,000 distinct CDR3 sequences, about 16% seen once; the top ten hold about 12%. These same records also appear under a second study, on T cells in Graves' hyperthyroidism and ophthalmopathy.

The source material was peripheral blood mononuclear cells (PBMCs), sampled at new diagnosis, from a patient treated with antithyroid drugs. The receptors were sampled from a man younger than 30 with Graves disease.

This clonotype was counted only a few times. The chain uses TRBV19 and TRBJ1-5; D is undetermined. V lost 5 bases and J lost 2, with 13 bases in between. The germline CDR1 and CDR2 sequences are LNHDA and SQIVND (reference sequence). CDR3 length: 15 amino acids. CDR3 nucleotides: TGTGCCAGTAGTCCGATTGGTTCTGGCAATCAGCCCCAGCATTTT. Its protein product is CASSPIGSGNQPQHF.

The chain couples TRBV30 to TRBJ1-3; 9 bases fit TRBD1. Germline loops: CDR1 GTSNPN, CDR2 SVGIG (reference sequence). This CDR3 contains 13 residues. V dropped 3 bases and J dropped 8; count of bases not matched to a gene: 5. The CDR3 DNA follows: TGTGCCTGGAGGGGGACAGGGTCCTACACCATATATTTT. It translates to CAWRGTGSYTIYF.

The count of this clonotype is one. This chain links TRBV7-9 with TRBJ1-1; D is ambiguous. The CDR3 has 15 residues. In germline, CDR1 is SEHNR, CDR2 FQNEAQ (reference sequence). Trimming took 1 base from V and 3 from J, leaving 12 bases between them. CDR3 sequence: CASSLVVSADTEAFF. The DNA for the CDR3 is TGTGCCAGCAGCTTAGTGGTTTCGGCGGACACTGAAGCTTTCTTT. Supplemented by reference TRBV7-9 and TRBJ1-1, the full variable domain reads DTGVSQNPRHKITKRGQNVTFRCDPISEHNRLYWYRQTLGQGPEFLTYFQNEAQLEKSRLLSDRFSAERPKGSFSTLEIQRTEQGDSAMYLCASSLVVSADTEAFFGQGTRLTVV.

This clonotype was counted at least ten times. The chain uses TRBV11-1 and TRBJ2-7; no clear D. The V end was cut by 10 bases, the J end by 7 bases, with 14 bases between. CDR1 is SGHAT and CDR2 is FQDESV in the germline V gene (reference sequence). The CDR3 is 11 residues long. CDR3 DNA sequence: TGTGCCACCGGGCCCCTGGGTGAGCAGTACTTC. It encodes CATGPLGEQYF.

In its sample, this clonotype was seen a few times. The chain carries TRBV4-1 and TRBJ2-5, with D perhaps being TRBD1 or TRBD2 (6 bases each). Trimming shortened V by 3 bases and J by 4 bases, and 21 bases separated the two germline ends. In germline, CDR1 is MGHRA, CDR2 YSYEKL. The CDR3 consists of 17 residues. The CDR3 DNA follows: TGCGCCAGCAGCCACCCTCGGCTCGGCAGGGGAGGAGAGACCCAGTACTTC. Its translation: CASSHPRLGRGGETQYF.

This clonotype was detected ten times or more. The chain employs TRBV28 and TRBJ1-2, with D hard to call. Deletions cut 3 bases from V and 7 bases from J, with 12 bases between. The CDR3 is 13 amino acids. The germline V gene encodes CDR1 MDHEN and CDR2 SYDVKM. As DNA, the CDR3 is TGTGCCAGCAGTTTTTTGAGGGTCCCTGGCTACACCTTC. Protein sequence: CASSFLRVPGYTF.

A remark on this clonotype: One end of the junction does not line up with germline, which may come from a read error. The chain links TRBV7-9 to TRBJ2-7; the D gene is possibly TRBD2 (5 bases). From germline, CDR1 is SEHNR and CDR2 FQNEAQ (reference sequence). The CDR3 loop spans 12 amino acids. The CDR3 region has the DNA TGTGCCGGCAGCTTAGCGCCGACGGAGCGGTACTTC. It codes for CAGSLAPTERYF.

This chain uses TRBV19 with TRBJ1-5, with 8 bases lining up with TRBD1. Germline CDR1 is LNHDA and CDR2 is SQIVND (reference sequence). J was trimmed by 6 bases and V by 5 bases; bases with no gene match: 15. The CDR3 extends over 17 amino acids. The CDR3 DNA reads as TGTGCCAGTAGTCCTGGGGGCAAGACAGGGGATTCTCAGCCCCAGCATTTT. Translation gives CASSPGGKTGDSQPQHF.

This sequence joins TRBV9 and TRBJ1-1; D remains ambiguous. Trimming took off 0 bases at V and 4 bases at J, with 7 bases between the two ends. The germline V gene encodes CDR1 SGDLS and CDR2 YYNGEE. There are 13 residues in the CDR3. The CDR3 region has the DNA TGTGCCAGCAGCGTAGGAGCGGTCACTGAAGCTTTCTTT. It translates to CASSVGAVTEAFF.

The rearrangement uses TRBV4-1 and TRBJ2-7, with TRBD2 matching over 15 bases. This CDR3 spans 18 amino acids. Unmatched junction bases numbered 7, after V lost 3 bases and J lost 1 base. Per the germline V gene, CDR1 is MGHRA and CDR2 is YSYEKL. DNA of the CDR3: TGCGCCAGCAGCCAGTCACAGGGGACTAGCGGGGGGTCCTACGAGCAGTACTTC. It translates to CASSQSQGTSGGSYEQYF.

Points on this clonotype: This may come from a read error, since a much larger clone is one base off. This sequence joins TRBV28 and TRBJ2-1; D gene ambiguous. Germline loops: CDR1 MDHEN, CDR2 SYDVKM. This CDR3 has 14 residues. The CDR3 nucleotides read TGTGCCAGCAGTTCCTACCCTAGTGACAATGAGCGGTTCTTC. It translates to CASSSYPSDNERFF. The full variable domain, its missing parts supplied by reference TRBV28 and TRBJ2-1, is DVKVTQSSRYLVKRTGEKVFLECVQDMDHENMFWYRQDPGLGLRLIYFSYDVKMKEKGDIPEGYSVSREKKERFSLILESASTNQTSMYLCASSSYPSDNERFFGPGTRLTVL.

This clonotype has at least ten counts. The chain links TRBV27 to TRBJ1-1; the match to TRBD1 covers 8 bases. With 5 bases clipped from V and 5 bases from J, the junction kept 7 bases outside the gene matches. Germline assignment: CDR1 MNHEY and CDR2 SMNVEV (reference sequence). CDR3 length equals 14 residues. The chain's CDR3 is CASSATGGGTEAFF. CDR3 bases: TGTGCCAGCAGTGCCACAGGGGGAGGAACTGAAGCTTTCTTT.

The chain carries TRBV5-1 and TRBJ2-2; 10 bases are a match to TRBD2. Trimming at V came to 4 bases and at J to 5 bases, leaving 5 bases not matched to a gene. CDR3 length: 15 amino acids. CDR1 is SGHRS and CDR2 is YFSETQ in the germline V gene. The CDR3 DNA reads TGCGCCAGCAGCATCGGACTAGCGGAGACCGGGGAGCTGTTTTTT. Its protein is CASSIGLAETGELFF.

Ten or more counts support this clonotype. The CDR3 DNA reads as TGCAGTGCTGAGCCGTCTAGCACAGATACGCAGTATTTT. It codes for CSAEPSSTDTQYF. This chain joins TRBV20-1 and TRBJ2-3; D ambiguous. Per germline, CDR1 DFQATT and CDR2 SNEGSKA (reference sequence). This CDR3 is built from 13 residues. Trimming took 5 bases from V and 0 from J, leaving 9 bases between them.

This clonotype was seen many times. The V gene is TRBV5-1, the J gene TRBJ2-7, with 11 bases identical to TRBD2. Germline V gene sequence: CDR1 SGHRS, CDR2 YFSETQ. V shed 4 bases and J 0 bases; nucleotides not matched to a gene: 6. The CDR3 has 16 residues. The chain's CDR3 is CASSPGLADSSYEQYF. CDR3 in DNA: TGCGCCAGCAGCCCGGGACTAGCGGACAGCTCCTACGAGCAGTACTTC.

The sample holds many counts of this clonotype. CDR3 coding DNA: TGTGCCAGCACTTACTCGGGTCGGGACCACACTGAAGCTTTCTTT. Protein: CASTYSGRDHTEAFF. The gene calls are TRBV28 and TRBJ1-1; a possible D gene is TRBD1 (5 bases). Germline CDR1 reads MDHEN; CDR2 reads SYDVKM. The CDR3 has 15 amino acids. Trimming pared 7 bases from V and 3 bases from J, leaving 18 bases between.

CDR3 sequence reads: CAWSVHRDREYNSPLHF. The CDR3 coding sequence is TGTGCCTGGAGTGTACATCGCGACAGGGAATATAATTCACCCCTCCACTTT. This sequence joins TRBV30 and TRBJ1-6, with TRBD1 matching over 7 bases. The V gene end was trimmed by 0 bases and the J gene end by 4 bases; junction bases not matched to a gene: 9. The germline gives CDR1 GTSNPN, CDR2 SVGIG (reference sequence). This CDR3 comprises 17 residues.

This clonotype came up many times. The rearrangement joins TRBV11-2 to TRBJ2-1; D is unclear. The DNA end is more similar to TRBJ2-5, so the J call may be wrong. Per the germline V gene, CDR1 is SGHAT and CDR2 is FQNNGV. The CDR3 has 11 amino acids. The CDR3, as DNA: TGTGCCAGCAGCCTCGGTGAGGCCCAGTACTTC. The encoded protein is CASSLGEAQYF.

This clonotype has at least ten counts. The rearrangement links TRBV7-9 to TRBJ2-3; 15 nucleotides agree with TRBD2. Germline-derived CDR1 and CDR2 are SEHNR and FQNEAQ (reference sequence). V gave up 5 bases and J gave up 3 bases; unmatched junction bases: 6. The length of the CDR3 is 17 residues. The CDR3 sequence is CASSDGTSGRRTDTQYF. DNA of the CDR3: TGTGCCAGCAGCGACGGGACTAGCGGGAGGAGGACAGATACGCAGTATTTT.

This chain uses TRBV19 with TRBJ1-5; the D gene is possibly TRBD1 (5 bases). In germline, CDR1 is LNHDA, CDR2 SQIVND (reference sequence). Trimming stripped 2 bases from V and 0 bases from J, with 11 bases between. The CDR3 has 16 amino acids. CDR3 in amino acids: CASSISWTNSNQPQHF. CDR3 coding DNA: TGTGCCAGTAGTATATCTTGGACAAATAGCAATCAGCCCCAGCATTTT. Combining the CDR3 with reference TRBV19 and TRBJ1-5 gives the whole variable domain DGGITQSPKYLFRKEGQNVTLSCEQNLNHDAMYWYRQDPGQGLRLIYYSQIVNDFQKGDIAEGYSVSREKKESFPLTVTSAQKNPTAFYLCASSISWTNSNQPQHFGDGTRLSIL.

The rearrangement uses TRBV4-1 and TRBJ1-2; 8 bases agree with TRBD1. Germline CDR1 reads MGHRA; CDR2 reads YSYEKL. This CDR3 spans 16 amino acids. With 1 base clipped from V and 3 bases from J, the junction kept 7 bases outside the gene matches. This CDR3 is CASSQGQGRSDYGYTF. The CDR3 DNA reads as TGCGCCAGCAGCCAAGGACAGGGGAGGTCAGACTATGGCTACACCTTC.

This clonotype was seen ten or more times. The rearrangement links TRBV25-1 to TRBJ2-7, with TRBD1 matching 7 bases. Germline CDR1 reads MGHDK; CDR2 reads SYGVNS. V trimming: 7 bases; J trimming: 6 bases; junction bases outside the gene matches: 9. The CDR3 consists of 13 residues. CDR3 bases: TGTGCCAGCATTTCCGGGACAGCTTTCGAGCAGTACTTC. Its translation: CASISGTAFEQYF.

The V gene is TRBV6-1, the J gene TRBJ2-1; tentatively, D is TRBD1 (6 bases). The ends were cut back, 5 bases at V and 13 bases at J, with 24 bases in the middle. Germline V gives CDR1 MNHNS, CDR2 SASEGT. The CDR3 consists of 15 residues. CDR3 bases: TGTGCCAGCAGTCCCGGGACACCCTCCGTCGAGACCCAGTTCTTC. Its protein product is CASSPGTPSVETQFF.

Many counts were recorded for this clonotype. The chain joins TRBV13 to TRBJ2-1; 7 nucleotides agree with TRBD2. Trimming cost V 4 bases and J 6 bases; bases outside gene matches: 9. Germline loops: CDR1 PRHDT, CDR2 FYEKMQ (reference sequence). The CDR3 is 15 residues long. The chain's CDR3 is CASSSLGDYGNEQFF. The CDR3 DNA reads TGTGCCAGCAGCTCCCTAGGGGACTACGGCAATGAGCAGTTCTTC.

The chain joins TRBV5-1 to TRBJ2-7, with D hard to call. The CDR3 has 13 residues. With 4 bases removed from V and 7 bases from J, the gap between germline ends came to 15 bases. Per the germline V gene, CDR1 is SGHRS and CDR2 is YFSETQ. This CDR3 is CASSTGPGGEQYF. DNA of the CDR3: TGCGCCAGCAGCACGGGCCCAGGTGGGGAGCAGTACTTC.

This clonotype occurred a few times. The genes are TRBV10-1 and TRBJ2-2, with 9 bases identical to TRBD1. Germline loops: CDR1 WNHNN, CDR2 SYGVQD (reference sequence). This CDR3 comprises 19 residues. The V gene end was trimmed by 4 bases and the J gene end by 1 base; junction bases not matched to a gene: 13. CDR3 in amino acids: CASSATTGTGSQNTGELFF. CDR3 DNA: TGCGCCAGCAGTGCGACGACCGGGACAGGGTCCCAGAACACCGGGGAGCTGTTTTTT.

This rearrangement joins TRBV11-2 to TRBJ2-7; D may be TRBD2 (6 bases). V was shortened by 3 bases and J by 1 base, with 10 bases between the two germline ends. Germline CDR1 is SGHAT and CDR2 is FQNNGV. The CDR3 extends over 14 amino acids. The CDR3 nucleotides read TGTGCCAGCAGCTTTGCGGGAAGGTCCTACGAGCAGTACTTC. This codes for CASSFAGRSYEQYF.